A single sample is the source of the 29 T cell receptor beta chains below, sequenced in a study of T and B cells in COVID-19 patients. Multiplex PCR with BIOMED2 TRB-A/B primer pools amplified TRB rearrangements. Each CDR3 protein is one row after TCRdb ran MiXCR on the multiplex PCR reads. The sample holds under 8,500 distinct CDR3 sequences; 26% are singletons and the top ten take 8.5% to 14%. From blood, roughly 240-550 ng of genomic DNA served as TRB template. The sequencing input was blood. The receptors were gathered from a human donor with active COVID-19.

The chain carries TRBV12-3 or TRBV12-4 and TRBJ2-4; D may correspond to TRBD1 or TRBD2 (5 bases each). The CDR3 length is 13 residues. Trimming removed 3 bases at V and 6 bases at J, with 9 bases between. The CDR3, as DNA: TGTGCCAGCAGTTTTAGGGACCTAAACATTCAGTACTTC. It yields the protein CASSFRDLNIQYF.

This clonotype showed up many times. The gene calls are TRBV6-1 and TRBJ2-7, with D perhaps TRBD1 (5 bases). The CDR3 is made up of 12 amino acids. V dropped 6 bases and J dropped 5 bases, with 11 bases sitting between them. The germline V gene encodes CDR1 MNHNS and CDR2 SASEGT. The DNA of the CDR3 is TGTGCCAGCAGCAGGGTTCCCCACGAGCAGTACTTC. It encodes CASSRVPHEQYF.

By sample share, this clonotype is medium-sized. This chain links TRBV5-6 with TRBJ1-4; possibly TRBD1 for D (5 bases). The V end lost 4 bases, the J end lost 8 bases, and 21 bases lay between the germline ends. Looked up from germline, CDR1 is SGHDT and CDR2 is YYEEEE. This CDR3 is 16 amino acids long. The CDR3 spells CASSRNLFGGFEKLFF. The DNA for the CDR3 is TGTGCCAGCAGCCGAAACCTGTTCGGGGGGTTCGAAAAACTGTTTTTT.

This clonotype was seen a handful of times. The chain joins TRBV4-3 to TRBJ2-1; unclear D gene. CDR3 length: 14 amino acids. In germline, CDR1 is LGHNA, CDR2 YSLEER. V was pared by 0 bases and J by 10 bases, with 13 bases between. The CDR3 DNA sequence: TGCGCCAGCAGCCAAGATCATACCTCCGTGGAGCAGTTCTTC. This encodes CASSQDHTSVEQFF.

This clonotype qualifies as medium-sized (0.01 to 0.1%). The chain carries TRBV6-5 and TRBJ1-6, with D tentatively TRBD1 (6 bases). This CDR3 has 15 amino acids. V was shortened by 1 base and J by 5 bases, with 9 bases between the two germline ends. CDR1 MNHEY and CDR2 SVGAGI come from the germline V gene. CDR3 DNA: TGTGCCAGCAGTTACTTGGGACAAAATAATTCACCCCTCCACTTT. Amino acid sequence: CASSYLGQNNSPLHF.

The rearrangement joins TRBV14 to TRBJ1-2; D is unresolved. This CDR3 is 11 amino acids long. Germline loops: CDR1 SGHDN, CDR2 FVKESK. V lost 5 bases to trimming and J lost 8 bases, with 9 bases between them. The CDR3 here is CASSNKGGYTF. The CDR3 DNA reads TGTGCCAGCAGCAACAAGGGAGGCTACACCTTC.

This clonotype was seen repeatedly, ten times or more. The gene calls are TRBV7-9 and TRBJ2-7, with D maybe TRBD1 (5 bases). The CDR3 extends over 12 amino acids. Germline CDR1 is SEHNR and CDR2 is FQNEAQ (reference sequence). V gave up 5 bases and J gave up 3 bases, with 8 bases separating them. Here the CDR3 DNA reads TGTGCCAGCAGCGTCGACAGCTACGAGCAGTACTTC. Encoded protein: CASSVDSYEQYF.

By proportion, this clonotype is medium-sized (0.01 to 0.1%). The chain uses TRBV19 and TRBJ1-5; D unresolved. The CDR3 length is 12 residues. V lost 5 bases, J lost 5 bases, and 7 bases lay in between. Germline assignment: CDR1 LNHDA and CDR2 SQIVND (reference sequence). The CDR3: CASSPLDQPQHF. Written as DNA, the CDR3 is TGTGCCAGTAGTCCCCTCGATCAGCCCCAGCATTTT.

This chain joins TRBV7-2 and TRBJ2-1; D is undetermined. Germline CDR1 and CDR2: SGHTA and FQGNSA. The length of the CDR3 is 14 residues. Trimming shortened V by 1 base and J by 8 bases, and 12 bases separated the two germline ends. CDR3 residues: CASSLVNTGDEQFF. DNA of the CDR3: TGTGCCAGCAGCTTAGTGAATACCGGCGATGAGCAGTTCTTC.

By share of the sample, this clonotype is medium-sized. This chain connects TRBV11-3 to TRBJ2-3; maybe TRBD1 (5 bases). The CDR3 is made up of 14 amino acids. Germline lookup yields CDR1 SGHNT and CDR2 YENEEA. With 3 bases removed from V and 5 bases from J, the gap between germline ends came to 12 bases. CDR3 region: CASSLGQQGDTQYF. CDR3 DNA: TGTGCCAGCAGCTTGGGGCAGCAGGGAGATACGCAGTATTTT.

In this sample, this clonotype turned up a few times. The chain is built from TRBV18 and TRBJ1-1; 7 bases are shared with TRBD1. Germline-derived CDR1 and CDR2 are KGHSH and LQKENI. V shed 2 bases and J 1 base; nucleotides not matched to a gene: 4. The CDR3 has 15 residues. The CDR3, as DNA: TGTGCCAGCTCACCAAAGGGACAGAAGAACACTGAAGCTTTCTTT. Protein: CASSPKGQKNTEAFF.

Relative to its sample, this clonotype is medium-sized. The chain has TRBV15 and TRBJ1-1; possible D gene TRBD1, 6 bases. CDR1 LNHNV and CDR2 YYDKDF come from the germline V gene (reference sequence). V lost 4 bases and J lost 2, with 17 bases in between. The CDR3 is 16 residues long. This CDR3 reads CATSTLPRTANTEAFF. CDR3 DNA: TGTGCCACCAGCACCCTACCGAGGACAGCTAACACTGAAGCTTTCTTT.

This clonotype has just a few counts. The rearrangement joins TRBV12-3 or TRBV12-4 to TRBJ1-1, with 7 bases lining up with TRBD1. This CDR3 is 13 amino acids long. V was pared by 10 bases and J by 5 bases, with 10 bases of the junction left unmatched. Here the CDR3 reads CATSGGGRTEAFF. In DNA form, the CDR3 reads TGTGCCACCTCAGGAGGGGGCCGGACTGAAGCTTTCTTT.

The chain couples TRBV24-1 to TRBJ2-3; D uncertain. Between the trimmed V and J ends, which lost 11 bases and 6 bases, there was a span of 11 bases. The CDR3 runs 11 residues. Germline lookup yields CDR1 KGHDR and CDR2 SFDVKD. CDR3 nucleotide sequence: TGTGCCAGCGCAATGGGGGATACGCAGTATTTT. Translated, it gives CASAMGDTQYF.

The chain employs TRBV25-1 and TRBJ2-3; D is ambiguous. CDR3 length: 17 amino acids. Per the germline V gene, CDR1 is MGHDK and CDR2 is SYGVNS. Trimming stripped 1 base from V and 0 bases from J, with 14 bases between. The CDR3 loop is CASSEWTGGVSTDTQYF. The CDR3 region has the DNA TGTGCCAGCAGTGAATGGACGGGCGGAGTCAGCACAGATACGCAGTATTTT. Drawing the rest from reference TRBV25-1 and TRBJ2-3, the complete variable domain is EADIYQTPRYLVIGTGKKITLECSQTMGHDKMYWYQQDPGMELHLIHYSYGVNSTEKGDLSSESTVSRIRTEHFPLTLESARPSHTSQYLCASSEWTGGVSTDTQYFGPGTRLTVL.

By share of the sample, this clonotype is medium-sized. V gene TRBV29-1 combines with J gene TRBJ1-2; D remains unclear. The CDR3 sequence is 12 residues long. V lost 5 bases and J 7 bases, leaving 14 bases between the germline ends. The V gene's germline CDR1 is SQVTM and CDR2 ANQGSEA. CDR3 region: CSVKSQASGYTF. The CDR3 bases are TGCAGCGTTAAATCGCAGGCGAGTGGCTACACCTTC.

The table lists this clonotype with a few counts. The rearrangement joins TRBV18 to TRBJ2-5; unclear D gene. This CDR3 spans 13 amino acids. The germline V and J ends were trimmed by 2 bases and 5 bases, with 9 bases remaining between them. CDR1 KGHSH and CDR2 LQKENI come from the germline V gene. The CDR3 DNA sequence: TGTGCCAGCTCACCAGGAAGAGCGGAGACCCAGTACTTC. It yields the protein CASSPGRAETQYF.

This clonotype appeared a few times. This chain joins TRBV10-3 and TRBJ1-6, with 7 bases aligning to TRBD1. Trimming removed 6 bases from V and 6 bases from J; junction bases left unmatched: 11. The CDR3 has 16 residues. Germline lookup yields CDR1 ENHRY and CDR2 SYGVKD. CDR3 DNA: TGTGCCATCAGGGGGGACAGTGGACCTTTTAATTCACCCCTCCACTTT. This gives the protein CAIRGDSGPFNSPLHF.

CDR3 amino acids: CASSGGGNTNYGYTF. The CDR3 DNA reads TGTGCCAGCAGTGGGGGGGGGAACACCAACTATGGCTACACCTTC. The gene calls are TRBV25-1 and TRBJ1-2; maybe TRBD1 (5 bases). The ends were cut back, 4 bases at V and 2 bases at J, with 14 bases in the middle. The CDR3 runs to 15 residues. Germline CDR1 MGHDK, CDR2 SYGVNS.

This clonotype was recorded only once. The gene calls are TRBV20-1 and TRBJ2-5; D is ambiguous. This CDR3 has 13 residues. The V and J ends lost 0 bases and 3 bases respectively, with 8 bases between them. Germline V gives CDR1 DFQATT, CDR2 SNEGSKA (reference sequence). CDR3 DNA sequence: TGCAGTGCTAGAGATTGGAAGGAAGAGACCCAGTACTTC. Translated, it gives CSARDWKEETQYF.

This chain joins TRBV11-3 and TRBJ2-1, with 12 positions matching TRBD1. Germline CDR1 and CDR2: SGHNT and YENEEA. Trimming took 6 bases from V and 8 from J; bases not matched to a gene: 11. This CDR3 has 16 amino acids. The CDR3 sequence: CASSPFRDRGLDEQFF. Written as DNA, the CDR3 is TGTGCCAGCAGTCCATTCCGGGACAGGGGGCTCGATGAGCAGTTCTTC.

Relative to its sample, this clonotype is medium-sized. The chain combines TRBV20-1 with TRBJ2-3; 9 bases are shared with TRBD2. Trimming removed 6 bases from V and 3 bases from J; junction bases left unmatched: 10. CDR1 and CDR2 (germline): DFQATT, SNEGSKA (reference sequence). The CDR3 is 15 amino acids. The CDR3 reads CSAPVGGRGTDTQYF. CDR3 DNA sequence: TGCAGTGCCCCGGTGGGCGGGAGGGGGACAGATACGCAGTATTTT.

This clonotype counts as medium-sized. The V gene is TRBV19, the J gene TRBJ1-4; no clear D. Trimming took 7 bases from V and 10 from J, leaving 13 bases between them. The CDR3 is 12 amino acids. Germline lookup yields CDR1 LNHDA and CDR2 SQIVND (reference sequence). CDR3 amino acids: CASNDLGGKLFF. The CDR3 DNA sequence: TGTGCCAGTAACGACCTCGGTGGAAAACTGTTTTTT.

This clonotype turned up a few times. The chain recombines TRBV11-3 with TRBJ2-3; 10 bases fit TRBD2. Germline CDR1 SGHNT, CDR2 YENEEA. This CDR3 region has 18 residues. Losses at the gene ends were 0 bases for V and 2 bases for J; bases not matched to a gene: 8. CDR3 sequence: CASSLDRTSGLLTDTQYF. In nucleotides, the CDR3 is TGTGCCAGCAGCTTAGATCGGACTAGCGGATTACTCACAGATACGCAGTATTTT.

V and J are TRBV20-1 and TRBJ2-1; D unclear. V was trimmed by 3 bases and J by 6 bases, leaving 18 bases between them. Germline CDR1 reads DFQATT; CDR2 reads SNEGSKA (reference sequence). The CDR3 sequence is 15 residues long. CDR3 loop: CSASSPRLVLNEQFF. The CDR3 DNA follows: TGCAGTGCTAGCTCCCCTAGGCTGGTCCTCAATGAGCAGTTCTTC.

By share, this clonotype ranks as medium-sized (0.01 to 0.1%). V usage is TRBV27 and J usage is TRBJ2-7, with 9 bases that match TRBD2. V trimming: 5 bases; J trimming: 4 bases; junction bases outside the gene matches: 9. This CDR3 has 15 amino acids. Per germline, CDR1 MNHEY and CDR2 SMNVEV (reference sequence). CDR3 nucleotides: TGTGCCAGCAGTAGACGGCGGGAGGGGACGTACGAGCAGTACTTC. Amino acids: CASSRRREGTYEQYF.

The table lists this clonotype with a few counts. The chain combines TRBV18 with TRBJ2-3; D gene ambiguous. The germline CDR1 and CDR2 sequences are KGHSH and LQKENI. The CDR3 is 13 residues long. V was trimmed by 0 bases and J by 1 base, leaving 2 bases between them. The CDR3, as DNA: TGTGCCAGCTCACCACCTGGCACAGATACGCAGTATTTT. Its protein is CASSPPGTDTQYF.

By share, this clonotype ranks as medium-sized. This rearrangement joins TRBV15 to TRBJ2-1, with 9 positions matching TRBD2. Germline V gene sequence: CDR1 LNHNV, CDR2 YYDKDF (reference sequence). The CDR3 runs 16 residues. Unmatched junction bases numbered 10, after V lost 3 bases and J lost 7 bases. CDR3 region: CATSRGLAARGNEQFF. CDR3 coding DNA: TGTGCCACCAGCAGGGGACTAGCAGCTAGAGGGAATGAGCAGTTCTTC.

In this sample, this clonotype is large. Here the CDR3 reads CASSPVGGSSYEQYF. CDR3 DNA sequence: TGTGCCAGTAGCCCGGTTGGCGGGAGTTCCTACGAGCAGTACTTC. The chain is built from TRBV19 and TRBJ2-7; TRBD2 matches 7 bases. The CDR3 consists of 15 residues. V was clipped by 6 bases and J by 1 base; unmatched bases: 9. Germline loops: CDR1 LNHDA, CDR2 SQIVND (reference sequence).